A selection of T cell receptor beta chains follows, all from one sample in a study of blood T cell repertoires in COVID-19. The repertoire was sequenced with immunoSEQ multiplex PCR; TCRdb's copy has only in-frame clones and lacks some. The data hold some 200,000 clones, with 65% to 90% observed a single time. The sequencing sample was made of PBMCs or T cells enriched from blood (not recorded which). Receptor source: a man in his forties or fifties who had recovered from COVID-19. Both conserved end residues are part of each CDR3. The D gene is left open where the match is weak. The size entry is marked missing in some rows and otherwise reads once, few, many or a size class.

abundance	j_gene	d_gene	v_gene	CDR3aa	CDR3nt
.	TRBJ2-5	TRBD1	TRBV2	CASNVGQGDEETQYF	TGTGCCAGCAACGTAGGACAGGGTGATGAGGAGACCCAGTACTTC
.	TRBJ1-4	.	TRBV18	CASSLSESMANEKLFF	TGTGCCAGCTCACTGAGCGAAAGTATGGCTAATGAAAAACTGTTTTTT
few	TRBJ1-1	.	TRBV2	CASSEATGPMNTEAFF	TGTGCCAGCAGTGAGGCGACAGGACCCATGAACACTGAAGCTTTCTTT
.	TRBJ1-1	TRBD1	TRBV6-1	CASSEPGQGLTYLEAFF	TGTGCCAGCAGTGAGCCGGGACAGGGGCTTACCTATCTTGAAGCTTTCTTT
.	TRBJ1-4	.	TRBV3-1/TRBV3-2	CASSQRQVEKLFF	TGTGCCAGCAGCCAGAGACAAGTTGAAAAACTGTTTTTT
.	TRBJ1-4	.	TRBV15	CATSRDQSRGKEKLFF	TGTGCCACCAGCAGAGATCAGAGCCGAGGGAAGGAAAAACTGTTTTTT
.	TRBJ2-1	TRBD2	TRBV7-9	CASSLVAGGDEQFF	TGTGCCAGCAGCTTAGTGGCGGGGGGGGATGAGCAGTTCTTC
.	TRBJ1-5	TRBD1	TRBV7-2	CASSEQGNSNQPQHF	TGTGCCAGCAGCGAACAGGGGAATAGCAATCAGCCCCAGCATTTT
.	TRBJ2-1	TRBD2	TRBV29-1	CSYSVTGRGNNEQFF	TGCAGCTATTCCGTGACTGGGCGGGGGAACAATGAGCAGTTCTTC
.	TRBJ1-5	.	TRBV9	CASSVGGGNQPQHF	TGTGCCAGCAGCGTAGGGGGCGGCAATCAGCCCCAGCATTTT
.	TRBJ2-2	TRBD2	TRBV9	CASSPTLAGGSGELFF	TGTGCCAGCAGCCCTACTCTAGCGGGAGGCTCCGGGGAGCTGTTTTTT
.	TRBJ2-6	.	TRBV5-1	CASQQWISGANVLTF	TGCGCCAGCCAACAGTGGATCTCGGGGGCCAACGTCCTGACTTTC
.	TRBJ2-3	TRBD2	TRBV6-2/TRBV6-3	CASSHTANTSGSRTDTQYF	TGTGCCAGCAGTCACACTGCCAACACGAGCGGGAGCAGAACAGATACGCAGTATTTT
.	TRBJ2-5	.	TRBV7-8	CASSRGDYQETQYF	TGTGCCAGCAGCCGAGGGGACTACCAAGAGACCCAGTACTTC
once	TRBJ2-7	.	TRBV7-3	CASSSYIGRASQQYF	TGTGCCAGCAGCTCCTACATAGGCAGGGCATCACAGCAGTACTTC
many	TRBJ2-7	TRBD1	TRBV19	CASSTYSGTGSEQYF	TGTGCCAGTAGTACTTACTCCGGGACAGGGAGCGAGCAGTACTTC
.	TRBJ2-3	TRBD1	TRBV10-3	CAISEKGQTSTDTQYF	TGTGCCATCAGTGAGAAGGGACAGACTAGCACAGATACGCAGTATTTT
.	TRBJ2-5	TRBD1	TRBV5-8	CASSLPGQGSETQYF	TGTGCCAGCAGCTTACCGGGACAGGGTTCCGAGACCCAGTACTTC
.	TRBJ2-5	.	TRBV18	CASSPGRGVRETQYF	TGTGCCAGCTCACCAGGCAGGGGAGTGAGAGAGACCCAGTACTTC